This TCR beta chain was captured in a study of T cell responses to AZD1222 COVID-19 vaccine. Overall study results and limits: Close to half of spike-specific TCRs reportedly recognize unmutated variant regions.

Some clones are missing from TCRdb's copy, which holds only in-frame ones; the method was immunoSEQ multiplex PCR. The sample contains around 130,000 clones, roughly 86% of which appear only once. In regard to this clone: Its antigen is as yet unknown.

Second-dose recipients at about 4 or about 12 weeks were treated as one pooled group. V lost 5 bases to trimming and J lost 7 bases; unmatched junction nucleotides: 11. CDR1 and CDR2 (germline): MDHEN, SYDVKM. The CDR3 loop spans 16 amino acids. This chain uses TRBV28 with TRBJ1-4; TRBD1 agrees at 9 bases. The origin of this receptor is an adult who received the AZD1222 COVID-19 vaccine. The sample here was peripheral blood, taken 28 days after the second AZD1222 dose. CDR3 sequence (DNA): TGTGCCAGCAGTCTGGGGACAGGGATACGGGCTGAAAAACTGTTTTTT. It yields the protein CASSLGTGIRAEKLFF. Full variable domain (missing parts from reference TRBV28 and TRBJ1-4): DVKVTQSSRYLVKRTGEKVFLECVQDMDHENMFWYRQDPGLGLRLIYFSYDVKMKEKGDIPEGYSVSREKKERFSLILESASTNQTSMYLCASSLGTGIRAEKLFFGSGTQLSVL.